This T cell receptor beta chain stems from a study of technical replicates of blood from a few donors. Trimming cost V 4 bases and J 5 bases; bases outside gene matches: 12. The CDR3 consists of 16 residues. CDR1 and CDR2 from the germline V gene are SGHNT and YYREEE (reference sequence). Some clones are missing from TCRdb's copy, which holds only in-frame ones; the method was immunoSEQ multiplex PCR. The table has around 70,000 clones, around 97% seen once. Source material: T cells isolated from PBMCs. V and J are TRBV5-4 and TRBJ1-2; 9 nucleotides match TRBD1. This TCR came from a human donor in good health. The CDR3 DNA reads as TGTGCCAGCAGCCAGATACTACAGGGGGCCGAGTATGGCTACACCTTC. As protein: CASSQILQGAEYGYTF. The entire variable domain, with the rest obtained from reference TRBV5-4 and TRBJ1-2, is as follows: ETGVTQSPTHLIKTRGQQVTLRCSSQSGHNTVSWYQQALGQGPQFIFQYYREEENGRGNFPPRFSGLQFPNYSSELNVNALELDDSALYLCASSQILQGAEYGYTFGSGTRLTVV.